This entry lists 23 T cell receptor beta chains sequenced from one sample in a study of response to subunit inactivated influenza vaccine. From the RT-PCR reads, TCRdb called clonotypes with MiXCR, one entry per CDR3 protein. The data hold 300,000 to 350,000 distinct CDR3 sequences, with about a fifth observed a single time. The specimen comprised PBMCs from blood, sampled less than 22 months after vaccination. These TCRs come from a man between 50 and 75 years old who received an inactivated influenza vaccine.

The chain carries TRBV30 and TRBJ2-2; the D is unclear. With 1 base removed from V and 0 bases from J, the gap between germline ends came to 6 bases. The germline V gene encodes CDR1 GTSNPN and CDR2 SVGIG (reference sequence). The CDR3 contains 14 residues. CDR3 loop: CAWSGGSNTGELFF. CDR3 nucleotide sequence: TGTGCCTGGAGTGGGGGATCGAACACCGGGGAGCTGTTTTTT.

This chain joins TRBV5-1 and TRBJ2-3, with D maybe TRBD2 (6 bases). Trimming took off 3 bases at V and 6 bases at J, with 14 bases between the two ends. Germline-derived CDR1 and CDR2 are SGHRS and YFSETQ. The CDR3 runs 14 residues. The CDR3 nucleotides read TGCGCCAGCAGCTCCGGGACTCTGCGCGATACGCAGTATTTT. It is translated as CASSSGTLRDTQYF. Drawing the rest from reference TRBV5-1 and TRBJ2-3, the complete variable domain is KAGVTQTPRYLIKTRGQQVTLSCSPISGHRSVSWYQQTPGQGLQFLFEYFSETQRNKGNFPGRFSGRQFSNSRSEMNVSTLELGDSALYLCASSSGTLRDTQYFGPGTRLTVL.

This clonotype turned up a few times. This sequence joins TRBV18 and TRBJ1-2, with D tentatively TRBD1 (5 bases). The CDR3 covers 13 residues. Trimming took off 8 bases at V and 1 base at J, with 11 bases between the two ends. CDR1 and CDR2 from the germline V gene are KGHSH and LQKENI. CDR3 coding DNA: TGTGCCAGCAGCGTACAGGATAACTATGGCTACACCTTC. It specifies CASSVQDNYGYTF.

This chain joins TRBV7-9 and TRBJ1-1; a weak D match, TRBD1 (6 bases). Germline-derived CDR1 and CDR2 are SEHNR and FQNEAQ (reference sequence). The CDR3 extends over 14 amino acids. The germline V and J ends were trimmed by 5 bases and 2 bases, with 12 bases remaining between them. CDR3 sequence: CASSAKGGNTEAFF. In DNA form, the CDR3 reads TGTGCCAGCAGCGCCAAAGGGGGTAACACTGAAGCTTTCTTT.

This chain uses TRBV12-3 or TRBV12-4 with TRBJ1-2; a possible D gene is TRBD1 (5 bases). CDR3 length equals 13 residues. Trimming stripped 7 bases from V and 2 bases from J, with 11 bases between. The CDR3 DNA is TGTGCCAGCAAGGATGGACAAAACTATGGCTACACCTTC. This encodes CASKDGQNYGYTF.

V usage is TRBV14 and J usage is TRBJ2-1, with TRBD1 matching over 10 bases. This CDR3 comprises 15 residues. The germline gives CDR1 SGHDN, CDR2 FVKESK. The trim removed 4 bases at V and 3 bases at J, leaving 3 bases unmatched. As DNA, the CDR3 is TGTGCCAGCAGCCCCGGACAGGGGGGCTACAATGAGCAGTTCTTC. Translation: CASSPGQGGYNEQFF.

The CDR3 DNA sequence: TGCAGTGCTAGAGAGAAACTAGGTAACACAGATACGCAGTATTTT. It specifies CSAREKLGNTDTQYF. The chain carries TRBV20-1 and TRBJ2-3, with D possibly being TRBD2 (5 bases). The CDR3 runs to 15 residues. Trimming pared 0 bases from V and 2 bases from J, leaving 12 bases between. Germline CDR1 reads DFQATT; CDR2 reads SNEGSKA (reference sequence).

This clonotype has at least ten counts. The CDR3, as DNA: TGTGCCAGCAGTTTGGCCGGGACAGCACCAAACTATGGCTACACCTTC. It encodes CASSLAGTAPNYGYTF. J is TRBJ1-2 and V is TRBV12-3 or TRBV12-4, with TRBD1 matching over 7 bases. With 3 bases clipped from V and 2 bases from J, the junction kept 9 bases outside the gene matches. This CDR3 is 16 amino acids long.

This clonotype was picked up a small number of times. CDR3 loop: CASSLGQATRNEQFF. The DNA of the CDR3 is TGCGCCAGCAGCTTGGGGCAGGCCACTCGCAATGAGCAGTTCTTC. The chain recombines TRBV5-1 with TRBJ2-1; D gene unclear. The germline V gene encodes CDR1 SGHRS and CDR2 YFSETQ. The CDR3 is made up of 15 amino acids. V was trimmed by 0 bases and J by 6 bases, leaving 13 bases between them.

The chain is built from TRBV6-5 and TRBJ1-5; D gene uncertain. The germline gives CDR1 MNHEY, CDR2 SVGAGI. This CDR3 region has 15 residues. Trimming took 3 bases from V and 4 from J, leaving 13 bases between them. Written as DNA, the CDR3 is TGTGCCAGCAGTTATGGCAGGCTGGGGAATCAGCCCCAGCATTTT. The encoded protein is CASSYGRLGNQPQHF.

V usage is TRBV10-2 and J usage is TRBJ2-1, with 11 bases fitting TRBD2. In germline, CDR1 is WSHSY, CDR2 SAAADI. The length of the CDR3 is 15 residues. The V segment lost 2 bases and the J segment 6 bases; nucleotides outside the gene matches: 3. For the CDR3, the DNA is TGCGCCAGCAGTGAGCTAGCGGGAGGTGGCAATGAGCAGTTCTTC. Protein product: CASSELAGGGNEQFF.

This clonotype has just a few counts. The rearrangement links TRBV5-1 to TRBJ1-4; D is undetermined. In germline, CDR1 is SGHRS, CDR2 YFSETQ. The CDR3 covers 13 residues. Trimming cost V 0 bases and J 6 bases, with 6 bases left between them. The CDR3 sequence: CASSLAQDEKLFF. The CDR3 coding sequence is TGCGCCAGCAGCTTGGCCCAGGATGAAAAACTGTTTTTT.

This chain uses TRBV20-1 with TRBJ2-5; D not certain. The V gene lost 3 bases and the J gene lost 5 bases, with 7 bases spanning the gap. Germline CDR1 is DFQATT and CDR2 is SNEGSKA (reference sequence). The CDR3 runs 11 residues. As DNA, the CDR3 is TGCAGTGCTAGGAGCGTGGAGACCCAGTACTTC. This encodes CSARSVETQYF.

This sequence joins TRBV29-1 and TRBJ2-7, with 13 bases aligning to TRBD2. Unmatched junction bases numbered 9, after V lost 5 bases and J lost 5 bases. Looked up from germline, CDR1 is SQVTM and CDR2 is ANQGSEA. The CDR3 contains 15 residues. The CDR3 reads CSVTLRTSGRHEQYF. As DNA, the CDR3 is TGCAGCGTTACCCTAAGGACTAGCGGGAGACACGAGCAGTACTTC.

The V gene is TRBV12-3 or TRBV12-4, the J gene TRBJ1-4, with D unclear. Trimming cost V 1 base and J 6 bases, with 6 bases left between them. The length of the CDR3 is 13 residues. CDR3 sequence reads: CASSLGIHEKLFF. The CDR3 DNA reads as TGTGCCAGCAGTTTAGGGATTCATGAAAAACTGTTTTTT.

This clonotype was detected only a few times. The V and J genes are TRBV5-1 and TRBJ2-3, with 9 bases aligning to TRBD2. The germline gives CDR1 SGHRS, CDR2 YFSETQ. The ends lost 3 bases at V and 4 bases at J; junction bases unmatched: 6. The CDR3 contains 15 residues. The CDR3, as DNA: TGCGCCAGCAGCTCGGTAGCGGGAGTGGCAGATACGCAGTATTTT. It yields the protein CASSSVAGVADTQYF.

The gene calls are TRBV10-2 and TRBJ1-1; D is uncertain. This CDR3 is 13 amino acids long. Germline CDR1 WSHSY, CDR2 SAAADI. Trimming cost V 3 bases and J 7 bases, with 12 bases left between them. The CDR3 nucleotides read TGCGCCAGCAGTGACCCTTGGCAGCTTGAAGCTTTCTTT. Translation gives CASSDPWQLEAFF.

This clonotype was seen a handful of times. The chain couples TRBV28 to TRBJ2-3; D perhaps matches TRBD2 (6 bases). Germline loops: CDR1 MDHEN, CDR2 SYDVKM. The CDR3 totals 14 residues. V dropped 6 bases and J dropped 2 bases, with 12 bases sitting between them. The CDR3 DNA is TGTGCCAGCAGCTTGGCGGGGTACACAGATACGCAGTATTTT. Its translation: CASSLAGYTDTQYF.

The V gene is TRBV20-1, the J gene TRBJ2-5; 7 positions match TRBD2. The J segment lost 5 bases and the V segment lost 3 bases, leaving 3 bases of the junction unmatched. The CDR3 sequence is 12 residues long. Germline CDR1 is DFQATT and CDR2 is SNEGSKA (reference sequence). The CDR3 region is CSASRGEETQYF. Here the CDR3 DNA reads TGCAGTGCTAGTCGGGGGGAGGAGACCCAGTACTTC.

The chain joins TRBV7-3 to TRBJ1-2; tentatively, D is TRBD1 (6 bases). CDR1 is SGHTA and CDR2 is FQGTGA in the germline V gene. The CDR3 extends over 15 amino acids. Deletions cut 1 base from V and 3 bases from J, with 12 bases between. The CDR3 region is CASSLKGGPDYGYTF. CDR3 DNA sequence: TGTGCCAGCAGCTTAAAAGGGGGGCCGGACTATGGCTACACCTTC.

The chain is built from TRBV7-6 and TRBJ2-3; D unresolved. CDR3 length equals 14 residues. CDR1 is SGHVS, CDR2 FNYEAQ, per germline. Trimming stripped 3 bases from V and 4 bases from J, with 11 bases between. The CDR3 region has the DNA TGTGCCAGCAGCTTCGACGGATTCCCAGATACGCAGTATTTT. Encoded protein: CASSFDGFPDTQYF.

This sequence joins TRBV28 and TRBJ1-4, with D possibly TRBD1 on 5 matching bases. The V and J ends lost 1 base and 12 bases respectively, with 15 bases between them. The CDR3 spans 14 residues. Germline CDR1 and CDR2: MDHEN and SYDVKM. The CDR3, as DNA: TGTGCCAGCAGTTTATCGCAGGGAAGGACGGAACTGTTTTTT. Its protein product is CASSLSQGRTELFF.

The chain employs TRBV6-2 or TRBV6-3 and TRBJ2-7; TRBD2 matches 9 bases. This CDR3 spans 16 amino acids. Trimming took 4 bases from V and 2 from J; bases not matched to a gene: 9. The germline CDR1 and CDR2 sequences are MNHEY and SVGEGT. CDR3 bases: TGTGCCAGCAGTTTGGTAGCGGGAGTACCGACCTACGAGCAGTACTTC. Translation gives CASSLVAGVPTYEQYF.